The rows below give T cell receptor beta chains drawn from one sample of a study of cytotoxic CD8 clonotypes in ibrutinib-treated CLL. Profiling relied on immunoSEQ multiplex PCR, and the TCRdb table lists in-frame clones only, not all of them. This sample has approximately 100,000 clones, with approximately 58% found just once. The sequencing here drew on PBMCs, taken after 24 months of ibrutinib treatment. The receptor set was obtained from a human donor with chronic lymphocytic leukemia. The CDR3 runs from the conserved cysteine through the conserved F or W. The D gene is left open where the match is weak. Rows may omit the clone size; those that give it use once, few, many or a size class.

J: TRBJ2-5; size: few; V: TRBV14; D: TRBD2; CDR3: CASRSSGGSETQYF; DNA: TGTGCCAGCAGGAGTAGCGGGGGATCAGAGACCCAGTACTTC
J: TRBJ1-2; size: .; V: TRBV18; D: TRBD1; CDR3: CASSPFGTGADGYTF; DNA: TGTGCCAGCTCACCATTCGGGACAGGGGCGGATGGCTACACCTTC
J: TRBJ1-6; size: few; V: TRBV30; D: .; CDR3: CAWRAGVNSPLHF; DNA: TGTGCCTGGAGGGCCGGGGTCAATTCACCCCTCCACTTT
J: TRBJ2-2; size: .; V: TRBV10-2; D: .; CDR3: CASSIQGASNTGELFF; DNA: TGCGCCAGCAGCATACAGGGCGCCTCGAACACCGGGGAGCTGTTTTTT
J: TRBJ2-1; size: few; V: TRBV5-1; D: TRBD1; CDR3: CASSGTDRGDYNEQFF; DNA: TGCGCCAGCAGCGGGACCGACAGGGGGGACTACAATGAGCAGTTCTTC
J: TRBJ2-2; size: .; V: TRBV6-1; D: .; CDR3: CANARTNTGELFF; DNA: TGTGCCAACGCCCGGACGAACACCGGGGAGCTGTTTTTT
J: TRBJ2-3; size: .; V: TRBV10-2; D: TRBD2; CDR3: CAVLGGANTDTQYF; DNA: TGCGCCGTCCTCGGGGGGGCGAACACAGATACGCAGTATTTT
J: TRBJ2-2; size: few; V: TRBV29-1; D: .; CDR3: CSVGSTGELFF; DNA: TGCAGCGTTGGGAGCACCGGGGAGCTGTTTTTT
J: TRBJ1-2; size: few; V: TRBV2; D: .; CDR3: CASSVADTGGGYTF; DNA: TGTGCCAGCAGTGTAGCGGACACCGGGGGGGGCTACACCTTC
J: TRBJ1-2; size: .; V: TRBV28; D: .; CDR3: CASWAGEDGYTF; DNA: TGTGCCAGCTGGGCAGGGGAGGATGGCTACACCTTC
J: TRBJ2-5; size: .; V: TRBV7-3; D: .; CDR3: CASSHQGRQETQYF; DNA: TGTGCCAGCAGCCACCAGGGGCGGCAAGAGACCCAGTACTTC
J: TRBJ2-1; size: .; V: TRBV7-2; D: .; CDR3: CASSLGSGGVNEQFF; DNA: TGTGCCAGCAGCTTAGGCAGTGGAGGGGTGAATGAGCAGTTCTTC
J: TRBJ1-5; size: .; V: TRBV29-1; D: .; CDR3: CSVRRAYSNQPQHF; DNA: TGCAGCGTTAGGCGGGCATATAGCAATCAGCCCCAGCATTTT
J: TRBJ2-1; size: .; V: TRBV5-1; D: TRBD1; CDR3: CASSLATGGNEQFF; DNA: TGCGCCAGCAGCTTGGCGACAGGGGGCAATGAGCAGTTCTTC
J: TRBJ2-3; size: .; V: TRBV15; D: .; CDR3: CATSRFDDSGTDTQYF; DNA: TGTGCCACCAGCAGGTTCGATGACTCAGGGACAGATACGCAGTATTTT
J: TRBJ2-3; size: many; V: TRBV5-5; D: .; CDR3: CASSSPSGAYTDTQYF; DNA: TGTGCCAGCAGCTCCCCGTCTGGGGCCTACACAGATACGCAGTATTTT
J: TRBJ2-7; size: .; V: TRBV5-5; D: TRBD2; CDR3: CASSLGTSAYEQYF; DNA: TGTGCCAGCAGCTTGGGAACTAGCGCCTACGAGCAGTACTTC
J: TRBJ1-4; size: .; V: TRBV5-1; D: .; CDR3: CASSLGGLGEKLFF; DNA: TGCGCCAGCAGCTTGGGAGGGCTGGGTGAAAAACTGTTTTTT
J: TRBJ1-2; size: .; V: TRBV7-8; D: .; CDR3: CASSFGANYGYTF; DNA: TGTGCCAGCAGCTTTGGGGCTAACTATGGCTACACCTTC
J: TRBJ1-2; size: few; V: TRBV5-1; D: .; CDR3: CASSSRTGSLYGYTF; DNA: TGCGCCAGCAGCTCAAGGACCGGATCCCTGTATGGCTACACCTTC
J: TRBJ2-7; size: .; V: TRBV10-1; D: TRBD1; CDR3: CASRRQGEQYF; DNA: TGCGCCAGCAGGAGACAGGGGGAGCAGTACTTC
J: TRBJ1-3; size: .; V: TRBV30; D: .; CDR3: CAWTPSPGNTIYF; DNA: TGTGCCTGGACCCCTTCGCCCGGAAACACCATATATTTT
J: TRBJ2-3; size: .; V: TRBV6-1; D: TRBD1; CDR3: CASRGQISTDTQYF; DNA: TGTGCCAGCAGGGGACAGATTAGCACAGATACGCAGTATTTT
J: TRBJ2-7; size: .; V: TRBV18; D: TRBD1; CDR3: CASSAGTDRSYEQYF; DNA: TGTGCCAGCTCCGCCGGGACAGACCGCTCCTACGAGCAGTACTTC
J: TRBJ1-3; size: .; V: TRBV9; D: TRBD1; CDR3: CASSRGTGGPMAGNTIYF; DNA: TGTGCCAGCAGCCGGGGGACAGGGGGCCCCATGGCTGGAAACACCATATATTTT
J: TRBJ2-3; size: .; V: TRBV6-1; D: .; CDR3: CASSTQRGDTQYF; DNA: TGTGCCAGCAGTACCCAGAGGGGGGATACGCAGTATTTT
J: TRBJ1-1; size: many; V: TRBV29-1; D: TRBD1; CDR3: CSAGQGKDTEAFF; DNA: TGCAGCGCCGGACAGGGTAAGGACACTGAAGCTTTCTTT
J: TRBJ1-6; size: .; V: TRBV28; D: TRBD1; CDR3: CASQGTAYNSPLHF; DNA: TGTGCCAGTCAAGGGACAGCCTATAATTCACCCCTCCACTTT